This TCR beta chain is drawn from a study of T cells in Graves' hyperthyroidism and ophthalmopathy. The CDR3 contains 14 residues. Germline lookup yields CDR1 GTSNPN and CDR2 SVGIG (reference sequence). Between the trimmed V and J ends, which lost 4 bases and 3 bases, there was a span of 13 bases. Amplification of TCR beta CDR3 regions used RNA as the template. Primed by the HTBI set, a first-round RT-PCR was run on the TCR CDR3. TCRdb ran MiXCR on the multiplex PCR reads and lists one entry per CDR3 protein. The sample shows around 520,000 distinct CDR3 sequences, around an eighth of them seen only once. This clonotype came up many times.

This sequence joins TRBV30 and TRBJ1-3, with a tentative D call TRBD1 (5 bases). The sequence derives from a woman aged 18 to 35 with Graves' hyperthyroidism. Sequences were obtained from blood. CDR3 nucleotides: TGTGCCTGGATTCTCCCAGGGAGTGGAAACACCATATATTTT. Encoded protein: CAWILPGSGNTIYF.